Listed below are T cell receptor beta chains from one sample, sequenced in a study of cytomegalovirus exposure and HLA in healthy donors. Assay: immunoSEQ multiplex PCR; the TCRdb copy retains only in-frame clones and omits some. The sample includes some 150,000 clones, 87% of them seen just once. The sample was PBMCs. The receptor source for this set is a young woman in good health and CMV-seronegative. CDR3s include the opening cysteine and the closing phenylalanine or tryptophan. A D gene is named only where the DNA matches it firmly. Size is omitted from some rows. Given values are once, few, many or a class for expanded clones.

>TRBJ1-6|TRBD1|-|TRBV28
CASRRTGEVPPLHF
TGTGCCAGCAGGCGGACAGGAGAAGTTCCACCCCTCCACTTT
>TRBJ1-2|TRBD1|-|TRBV28
CASSLTGNGYTF
TGTGCCAGCAGTTTGACAGGGAATGGCTACACCTTC
>TRBJ2-7|TRBD1|-|TRBV7-9
CASSPGQGDEQYF
TGTGCCAGCAGCCCGGGACAGGGGGACGAGCAGTACTTC
>TRBJ2-3|TRBD2|-|TRBV5-1
CASSLNPGLDTDTQYF
TGCGCCAGCAGCTTAAACCCGGGACTAGACACAGATACGCAGTATTTT
>TRBJ2-1|TRBD1|-|TRBV6-1
CASTGRGQGFIEQFF
TGTGCCAGCACGGGGCGTGGACAGGGCTTCATCGAGCAGTTCTTC
>TRBJ2-2|TRBD2|-|TRBV5-1
CASRGTSLAGELFF
TGCGCCAGCAGAGGGACTAGCTTAGCCGGGGAGCTGTTTTTT
>TRBJ1-2|TRBD1|few|TRBV5-4
CASSLKLDRGYGYTF
TGTGCCAGCAGCTTGAAGTTGGACAGGGGGTACGGCTACACCTTC
>TRBJ1-6|-|-|TRBV2
CASSRTDLKSPLHF
TGTGCCAGCAGTCGGACAGACCTCAAGTCACCCCTCCACTTT
>TRBJ1-1|-|-|TRBV18
CASSPKGKDTEAFF
TGTGCCAGCTCACCAAAGGGGAAGGACACTGAAGCTTTCTTT
>TRBJ2-7|TRBD1|once|TRBV2
CASRDWGGTGGPYEQYF
TGTGCCAGCAGAGATTGGGGAGGGACAGGGGGGCCCTACGAGCAGTACTTC
>TRBJ2-3|TRBD1|-|TRBV18
CASSQGQTDTQYF
TGTGCCAGCTCACAGGGACAGACAGATACGCAGTATTTT
>TRBJ1-4|-|-|TRBV4-1
CASSQDPRATNEKLFF
TGCGCCAGCAGCCAAGATCCGCGAGCAACTAATGAAAAACTGTTTTTT
>TRBJ1-1|-|-|TRBV19
CASSIGGSGTEAFF
TGTGCCAGTAGTATTGGAGGGTCGGGCACTGAAGCTTTCTTT
>TRBJ2-5|-|-|TRBV6-5
CASRQGSASWTQYF
TGTGCCAGCAGGCAGGGGTCGGCCTCGTGGACCCAGTACTTC
>TRBJ1-3|-|-|TRBV27
CASSLFRSSGNTIYF
TGTGCCAGCAGTTTATTTCGTAGCTCTGGAAACACCATATATTTT
>TRBJ1-4|TRBD1|-|TRBV15
CATSRGGQGEKLFF
TGTGCCACCAGCAGAGGCGGACAGGGTGAAAAACTGTTTTTT
>TRBJ2-1|TRBD1|-|TRBV9
CASSPRQGYNEQFF
TGTGCCAGCAGCCCCCGACAGGGGTACAATGAGCAGTTCTTC
>TRBJ2-4|-|-|TRBV4-1
CASSQDLNIQYF
TGCGCCAGCAGCCAAGATCTAAACATTCAGTACTTC
>TRBJ2-7|-|-|TRBV4-3
CASSQDRGYEQYF
TGCGCCAGCAGCCAAGACAGAGGCTACGAGCAGTACTTC
>TRBJ2-7|-|-|TRBV7-2
CASSESRSYEQYF
TGTGCCAGCAGCGAAAGCAGGTCCTACGAGCAGTACTTC
>TRBJ2-2|-|-|TRBV7-9
CASSLAANTGELFF
TGTGCCAGCAGCTTGGCGGCAAACACCGGGGAGCTGTTTTTT
>TRBJ2-1|-|-|TRBV25-1
CATSTGLPSYNEQFF
TGTGCCACCTCGACGGGACTGCCCTCCTACAATGAGCAGTTCTTC
>TRBJ1-2|-|-|TRBV30
CATLPLTGKFNYGYTF
TGTGCCACACTACCTTTAACAGGGAAATTCAACTATGGCTACACCTTC
>TRBJ1-3|TRBD1|few|TRBV12-5
CASGLTTGTGAQNTIYF
TGTGCTAGTGGTTTGACTACCGGGACAGGGGCCCAAAACACCATATATTTT
>TRBJ2-3|-|-|TRBV7-8
CASRPPIGRRWDTDTQYF
TGTGCCAGCAGACCCCCCATCGGGCGGAGGTGGGACACAGATACGCAGTATTTT
>TRBJ2-7|-|-|TRBV27
CASSPAHTAPSSYEQYF
TGTGCCAGCAGTCCCGCCCACACAGCCCCCAGCTCCTACGAGCAGTACTTC
>TRBJ1-1|-|-|TRBV18
CASSPGGGFSTEAFF
TGTGCCAGCTCACCGGGGGGGGGTTTTAGCACTGAAGCTTTCTTT
>TRBJ1-4|-|few|TRBV5-3
CARSFPQGRTNEKLFF
TGTGCCAGAAGCTTTCCCCAGGGGAGAACTAATGAAAAACTGTTTTTT
>TRBJ2-2|-|-|TRBV27
CASSLMVVRADTGELFF
TGTGCCAGCAGTTTGATGGTAGTGCGGGCGGACACCGGGGAGCTGTTTTTT
>TRBJ2-5|-|-|TRBV5-6
CASSPDSQETQYF
TGTGCCAGCAGCCCTGACTCCCAAGAGACCCAGTACTTC
>TRBJ2-3|TRBD1|-|TRBV19
CASRWDSLTDTQYF
TGTGCCAGTAGGTGGGACAGCCTCACAGATACGCAGTATTTT
>TRBJ1-4|TRBD1|-|TRBV30
CAWSPGTATNEKLFF
TGTGCCTGGAGTCCGGGGACAGCAACTAATGAAAAACTGTTTTTT
>TRBJ1-4|TRBD1|-|TRBV28
CASSLSGTENEKLFF
TGTGCCAGCAGTTTGTCCGGGACAGAGAATGAAAAACTGTTTTTT
>TRBJ2-1|TRBD1|-|TRBV28
CASSLRGPQFF
TGTGCCAGCAGTTTGAGGGGGCCGCAGTTCTTC
>TRBJ2-3|TRBD2|-|TRBV6-4
CASSLAGGPDTQYF
TGTGCCAGCAGCCTAGCGGGAGGGCCTGATACGCAGTATTTT
>TRBJ1-4|-|-|TRBV19
CASTSRVGVVGKLFF
TGTGCCAGTACCTCCCGGGTAGGGGTGGTAGGAAAACTGTTTTTT
>TRBJ2-1|TRBD1|-|TRBV19
CASRTSGGNEQFF
TGTGCCAGTAGGACCTCAGGGGGCAATGAGCAGTTCTTC
>TRBJ2-1|TRBD2|few|TRBV2
CASSGTSGSSYNEQFF
TGTGCCAGCAGTGGAACTAGCGGGAGCTCCTACAATGAGCAGTTCTTC
>TRBJ2-3|-|once|TRBV5-4
CASSLRTGGRGTDTQYF
TGTGCCAGCAGCTTGAGGACCGGGGGGCGAGGCACAGATACGCAGTATTTT
>TRBJ2-3|-|-|TRBV7-2
CASRGGLAGPYTDTQYF
TGTGCCTCCAGGGGGGGGCTAGCGGGTCCCTACACAGATACGCAGTATTTT
>TRBJ1-4|-|-|TRBV7-9
CASSPGGEKLFF
TGTGCCAGCAGCCCTGGGGGCGAAAAACTGTTTTTT